The 6 T cell receptor beta chains listed next were all sequenced from one sample in a study of T cells in Graves' hyperthyroidism and ophthalmopathy. Amplified TCR beta CDR3 regions derived from RNA transcripts. With the HTBI primer set, the TCR CDR3 went through a first round of RT-PCR. TCRdb ran MiXCR on the multiplex PCR reads and lists one entry per CDR3 protein. The profile shows over 700,000 distinct CDR3 sequences, roughly a sixth of them singletons. The source material was blood. These receptors all come from a woman aged 45-65 years with Graves' hyperthyroidism that later progressed to Graves' ophthalmopathy.

The chain joins TRBV9 to TRBJ1-1; tentative D call: TRBD1 (5 bases). Looked up from germline, CDR1 is SGDLS and CDR2 is YYNGEE. This CDR3 region has 15 residues. V was shortened by 4 bases and J by 0 bases, with 13 bases between the two germline ends. CDR3: CASSPSGAMNTEAFF. The CDR3 DNA sequence: TGTGCCAGCAGCCCTAGTGGGGCCATGAACACTGAAGCTTTCTTT.

This clonotype appeared many times. J is TRBJ2-3 and V is TRBV11-2; 9 bases line up with TRBD1. Germline V gives CDR1 SGHAT, CDR2 FQNNGV. This CDR3 region has 15 residues. V was pared by 5 bases and J by 5 bases, with 8 bases of the junction left unmatched. CDR3 protein: CASSPRQGELDTQYF. The CDR3 nucleotides read TGTGCCAGCAGCCCCAGACAGGGGGAGTTAGATACGCAGTATTTT.

This clonotype has a count of ten or more. The V and J genes are TRBV2 and TRBJ2-1; 9 bases are a match to TRBD2. The CDR3 length is 14 residues. CDR1 and CDR2 from the germline V gene are SNHLY and FYNNEI. Trimming at V came to 8 bases and at J to 2 bases, leaving 4 bases not matched to a gene. Written as DNA, the CDR3 is TGTGCCAGCTCGACTAGCGGAACCTACAATGAGCAGTTCTTC. Residues: CASSTSGTYNEQFF.

In this sample, this clonotype turned up many times. This chain joins TRBV2 and TRBJ1-2, with a tentative D call TRBD1 (5 bases). The CDR3 totals 13 residues. V lost 3 bases, J lost 5 bases, and 10 bases lay in between. CDR1 and CDR2 from the germline V gene are SNHLY and FYNNEI. The CDR3, as DNA: TGTGCCAGCAGTGATCCAGGGCCATATGGCTACACCTTC. This gives the protein CASSDPGPYGYTF.

The rearrangement links TRBV18 to TRBJ1-5; D call uncertain. The ends were cut back, 3 bases at V and 7 bases at J, with 19 bases in the middle. This CDR3 contains 16 residues. Germline values: CDR1 KGHSH, CDR2 LQKENI. The CDR3 here is CASSPLALEGLQPQHF. In nucleotides, the CDR3 is TGTGCCAGCTCACCTCTGGCTCTTGAGGGCCTACAGCCCCAGCATTTT.

This clonotype occurred a few times. The CDR3: CASSAQGAPYEQYF. DNA for the CDR3: TGTGCCAGCAGCGCCCAGGGGGCCCCCTACGAGCAGTACTTC. The chain uses TRBV7-8 and TRBJ2-7; 8 bases match TRBD1. The CDR3 totals 14 residues. Germline V gives CDR1 SGHVS, CDR2 FQNEAQ. With V trimmed by 5 bases and J by 2 bases, 5 bases remained unmatched.